This T cell receptor beta chain was found in a study of T cell responses to AZD1222 COVID-19 vaccine. To note about this clone: Its antigen is currently unknown.

Looked up from germline, CDR1 is SGHDN and CDR2 is FVKESK. Germline trimming cut 5 bases from V and 4 bases from J; bases unmatched to any gene: 12. CDR3 length: 18 amino acids. Study findings and constraints: Baseline testing showed seropositivity in only six AZD1222 recipients. All repertoire sampling was performed exclusively after the peak T cell response. Donors in the cohort were predominantly white British and more often female, and clonal diversity was possibly underestimated.

Libraries were prepared by immunoSEQ multiplex PCR; TCRdb keeps only in-frame clonotypes and omits some of them. The repertoire includes approximately 150,000 clones, 90% to 95% of them detected once, and 1% to 1.5% sits in the top ten. This clonotype was sampled from an adult who received the AZD1222 COVID-19 vaccine. This sequence joins TRBV14 and TRBJ2-4; 12 bases fit TRBD2. Sequencing was performed on peripheral blood, taken 28 days after the second AZD1222 dose. The CDR3 DNA sequence: TGTGCCAGCAGCTTACTAGCGGGAGGCGCCCTTTCTAAAAACATTCAGTACTTC. Amino acids: CASSLLAGGALSKNIQYF.